Listed below are T cell receptor beta chains from one sample, sequenced in a study of beta chain features in type 1 diabetes. Method: immunoSEQ multiplex PCR; TCRdb's copy keeps in-frame clones and lacks some. Here the sample spans 310,000 or so clones, under 8.5% being singletons. The sample consisted of central memory CD4+ T cells from blood. Receptor source: a woman aged 18-29 years in good health. The CDR3 runs from the conserved cysteine through the conserved F or W. D genes are given only for firm matches. Clone size is given for some rows only: seen once, a few or many times, or a class if the clone is expanded.

J gene	D gene	V gene	clone size	CDR3 length	CDR3 DNA	CDR3 protein
TRBJ1-3	.	TRBV6-5	.	15	TGTGCCAGCAGTTACTCAGGGAACTCTGGAAACACCATATATTTT	CASSYSGNSGNTIYF
TRBJ2-7	.	TRBV5-6	few	15	TGTGCCAGCAGCTTACAGGGAAGGCCCACCTACGAGCAGTACTTC	CASSLQGRPTYEQYF
TRBJ2-3	.	TRBV18	many	15	TGTGCCAGCTCACCACCGACCCAGGGGCCAGATACGCAGTATTTT	CASSPPTQGPDTQYF
TRBJ2-1	.	TRBV25-1	.	13	TGTGCCAGCGGCTCGGCCGGGGCCAATGAGCAGTTCTTC	CASGSAGANEQFF
TRBJ1-5	TRBD1	TRBV4-2	.	16	TGTGCCAGCAGCCAAACCCAGGGACAGGGTTATCAGCCCCAGCATTTT	CASSQTQGQGYQPQHF
TRBJ2-3	TRBD2	TRBV18	.	16	TGTGCCAGCTCACCACGACTAGCGGGTAGCACAGATACGCAGTATTTT	CASSPRLAGSTDTQYF
TRBJ2-7	.	TRBV7-2	.	18	TGTGCCAGCAGCTTAGAGGGCTTGGATGGGGCCCACTCCTACGAGCAGTACTTC	CASSLEGLDGAHSYEQYF
TRBJ2-1	.	TRBV7-9	.	17	TGTGCCAGCAGCCCTTCTGGAGCGGCAAACGACTACAATGAGCAGTTCTTC	CASSPSGAANDYNEQFF
TRBJ2-3	.	TRBV7-2	.	14	TGTGCCAGCAGCTTAGCTCTTAGCACAGATACGCAGTATTTT	CASSLALSTDTQYF
TRBJ1-1	.	TRBV6-1	.	13	TGTGCCACCCTGAAGCTGGAGAACACTGAAGCTTTCTTT	CATLKLENTEAFF
TRBJ2-1	.	TRBV27	few	14	TGTGCCAGCAGCCCGGGGAGCCTCTACAATGAGCAGTTCTTC	CASSPGSLYNEQFF
TRBJ2-7	.	TRBV9	few	13	TGTGCCAGCAGCGGACTACAGACGGGGGAGCAGTACTTC	CASSGLQTGEQYF
TRBJ2-3	.	TRBV7-2	few	15	TGTGCCAGCAGCCCCAATTATATCAACACAGATACGCAGTATTTT	CASSPNYINTDTQYF
TRBJ1-1	.	TRBV7-2	few	14	TGTGCCAGCAGCTTAGTCGGGGAGCCCACTGAAGCTTTCTTT	CASSLVGEPTEAFF
TRBJ1-4	.	TRBV6-5	.	14	TGTGCCAGCAGTCTGTCGGGGTCTAATGAAAAACTGTTTTTT	CASSLSGSNEKLFF
TRBJ2-5	.	TRBV2	.	13	TGTGCCAGCAGAAGGGACCAAGAAGAGACCCAGTACTTC	CASRRDQEETQYF
TRBJ2-4	.	TRBV19	few	16	TGTGCCAGTAGTATCGGGGACCTCCGAGCCAAAAACATTCAGTACTTC	CASSIGDLRAKNIQYF
TRBJ2-4	TRBD1	TRBV6-6	few	16	TGTGCCAGCAGTAACCCCACAGGGGAAATTCTTCCGGTTCAGTACTTC	CASSNPTGEILPVQYF